Below, 7 T cell receptor beta chains from the same sample are listed, as sequenced in a study of T cells in women clearing cervical HPV infection. Method: immunoSEQ multiplex PCR; TCRdb's copy keeps in-frame clones and lacks some. The table lists around 44,000 clones. Sequenced sample: blood buffy coat. These receptor sequences come from a woman between 18 and 69 years old with a cervical HPV16 infection that either progressed to CIN3+ or cleared (not recorded which).

With respect to this clone: The CDR3 end lies 3 residues beyond the end of the read and is filled in from the germline J gene. The same CDR3 can be traced to other DNA sequences in this sample. The V call is TRBV13, the J call TRBJ1-2; 7 bases match TRBD1. Germline CDR1 PRHDT, CDR2 FYEKMQ (reference sequence). The CDR3 runs 13 residues. The CDR3 reads CASSLGQGGGYTF. The part of the CDR3 DNA that was read is TGTGCCAGCAGCTTAGGCCAGGGGGGAGGC.

Concerning this clone: The CDR3 goes on 3 residues after the read ends, and that part is filled in from the germline J gene. This chain connects TRBV9 to TRBJ2-5, with D tentatively TRBD2 (6 bases). Trimming took 0 bases from V and 4 from J, leaving 10 bases between them. The germline V gene has CDR1 SGDLS and CDR2 YYNGEE. The CDR3 covers 14 residues. The part of the CDR3 DNA that was read is TGTGCCAGCAGCGTAGGTGGGACTCGAGAGACC. Protein product: CASSVGGTRET. The entire CDR3 protein is CASSVGGTRETQYF.

Comments on this clone: The read ends 3 residues early relative to the CDR3; the germline J gene fills the gap. The V gene is TRBV10-3, the J gene TRBJ1-1, with 7 bases identical to TRBD1. This CDR3 has 15 residues. Trimming took 4 bases from V and 0 from J; bases not matched to a gene: 5. Germline values: CDR1 ENHRY, CDR2 SYGVKD. CDR3 DNA, as far as it was read: TGTGCCATCAGTGCGGGACAGCCAATGAACACTGAA. Protein sequence: CAISAGQPMNTE. The CDR3 in its entirety is CAISAGQPMNTEAFF.

Turning to this clone: The read is 3 residues too short to cover the CDR3 end, so that end is filled in from the germline J gene. The chain has TRBV7-2 and TRBJ1-4; a possible D gene is TRBD1 (5 bases). V was pared by 5 bases and J by 9 bases, with 19 bases between. CDR1 SGHTA and CDR2 FQGNSA come from the germline V gene. This CDR3 is built from 15 residues. The CDR3 loop is CASSPTGGDLKKLFF. CDR3 DNA (partial): TGTGCCAGCAGCCCCACGGGGGGGGATTTGAAAAAA.

In the case of this clone: From the germline J gene comes the end of the CDR3, since the read stops 3 residues before it. The chain carries TRBV19 and TRBJ2-1; maybe TRBD2 (5 bases). Germline loops: CDR1 LNHDA, CDR2 SQIVND (reference sequence). V was cut by 0 bases and J by 0 bases, with 12 bases left in between. This CDR3 has 17 amino acids. The CDR3 sequence: CASSIDLAGDSYNEQFF. Partial CDR3 DNA: TGTGCCAGTAGTATAGATTTGGCGGGTGACTCCTACAATGAG.

Notes on this clone: The CDR3 end falls 3 residues outside the read, so it is completed with the germline J gene. The rearrangement joins TRBV7-6 to TRBJ2-1; 8 bases align to TRBD2. The CDR3 is 17 residues long. V was clipped by 2 bases and J by 1 base; unmatched bases: 7. CDR1 is SGHVS and CDR2 is FNYEAQ in the germline V gene. This CDR3 is CASSLRGGGPSYNEQFF. The CDR3 DNA, read in part, is TGTGCCAGCAGCTTAAGAGGCGGGGGGCCTTCCTACAATGAG. Full variable domain (remainder filled in from reference TRBV7-6 and TRBJ2-1): GAGVSQSPRYKVTKRGQDVALRCDPISGHVSLYWYRQALGQGPEFLTYFNYEAQQDKSGLPNDRFSAERPEGSISTLTIQRTEQRDSAMYRCASSLRGGGPSYNEQFFGPGTRLTVL.

Details on this clone: Read data end 3 residues before the CDR3 end; the end is taken from the germline J gene. The V and J genes are TRBV15 and TRBJ2-3, with TRBD1 matching 8 bases. J gave up 5 bases and V 2 bases, and 6 bases lay outside the gene matches. Germline assignment: CDR1 LNHNV and CDR2 YYDKDF (reference sequence). The CDR3 extends over 15 amino acids. The CDR3 sequence: CATSRMTGAVDTQYF. The part of the CDR3 DNA that was read is TGTGCCACCAGCAGAATGACAGGGGCGGTAGATACG.